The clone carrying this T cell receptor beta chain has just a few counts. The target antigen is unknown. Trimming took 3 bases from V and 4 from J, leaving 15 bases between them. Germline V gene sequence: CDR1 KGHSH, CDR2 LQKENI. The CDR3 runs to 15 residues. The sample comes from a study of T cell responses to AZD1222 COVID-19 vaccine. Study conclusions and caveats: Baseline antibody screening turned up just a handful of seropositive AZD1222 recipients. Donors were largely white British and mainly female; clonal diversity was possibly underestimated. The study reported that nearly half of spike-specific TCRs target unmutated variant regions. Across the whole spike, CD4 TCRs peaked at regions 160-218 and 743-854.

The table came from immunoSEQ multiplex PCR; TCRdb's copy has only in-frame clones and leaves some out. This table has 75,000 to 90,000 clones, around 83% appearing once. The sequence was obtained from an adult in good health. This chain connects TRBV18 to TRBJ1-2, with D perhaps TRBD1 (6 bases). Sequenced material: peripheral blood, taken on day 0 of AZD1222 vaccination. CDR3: CASSPALGAAYGYTF. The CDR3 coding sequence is TGTGCCAGCTCACCCGCCCTGGGGGCAGCCTATGGCTACACCTTC.